The clone carrying this T cell receptor beta chain appeared many times. This sample stems from a study of neurological immune-mediated disorders. Time point given: technical triplicate 3. The sorted libraries were made from over 800,000 CD4+ or CD8+ T cells. 5'RACE employing 10-nucleotide random UMIs yielded the cDNA. One entry per CDR3 protein, called by TCRdb with MiXCR from the 5' RACE reads. Found here are nearly 30,000 distinct CDR3 sequences, roughly a sixth of them singletons; the top ten hold around 4.9%. V was pared by 4 bases and J by 7 bases, with 20 bases between. Germline V gene sequence: CDR1 SGHRS, CDR2 YFSETQ. The CDR3 is 15 residues long.

This sequence was found in a female donor with HTLV-1-associated myelopathy (HAM/TSP). Sequencing used CD4+ T cells from blood. The chain uses TRBV5-1 and TRBJ1-1; D may be TRBD1 (6 bases). Written as DNA, the CDR3 is TGCGCCAGCAGCCCCCTCGGGGGGGGCGCGGTTGAAGCTTTCTTT. This encodes CASSPLGGGAVEAFF.